This entry describes one T cell receptor (beta chain). Its antigen is unidentified. People who had autoimmune disease history or systemic immunosuppression were excluded. Some clones are missing from TCRdb's copy, which holds only in-frame ones; the method was immunoSEQ multiplex PCR. The data contain around 77,000 clones, over 75% of them singletons. The data originate from a study of OX40 agonist ivuxolimab in advanced cancers. Study in general: Six ivuxolimab dose levels, 0.01 to 10 mg/kg, were given intravenously every 2 weeks. The study's findings and limits: There were, on average, more expanded clones in CD8+ T cells than in CD4+. Nonresponders included some who also had low normalized T-cell clonal expansion.

The germline gives CDR1 MRHNA, CDR2 SNTAGT. Trimming stripped 2 bases from V and 3 bases from J, with 7 bases between. The CDR3 spans 13 residues. Sample: CD4+ or CD8+ T cells sorted from blood, taken in a trial of the OX40 agonist ivuxolimab. V and J are TRBV6-4 and TRBJ1-2; D unclear. The TCR was taken from an adult with an advanced solid tumor such as melanoma, head and neck, liver or kidney cancer. CDR3 sequence: CASSDGQDYGYTF. The CDR3 nucleotides are TGTGCCAGCAGTGACGGCCAGGACTATGGCTACACCTTC.